This T cell receptor beta chain was observed in a study of T cells in Graves' hyperthyroidism and ophthalmopathy. Findings of the study overall: Through a model of 13 V-J features, ophthalmopathy was separated from stable hyperthyroidism.

The trim removed 2 bases at V and 1 base at J, leaving 4 bases unmatched. CDR1 is MNHEY and CDR2 is SVGEGT in the germline V gene. This CDR3 has 15 residues. TCR beta CDR3 regions were amplified from RNA. The TCR CDR3 was amplified in a first-round RT-PCR using the HTBI primer set. TCRdb re-called the multiplex PCR reads with MiXCR, one entry per CDR3 protein. The table lists fewer than 850,000 distinct CDR3 sequences, around 16% of them singletons, with 15% to 17% in the top ten. Graves' hyperthyroidism was deemed stable absent ophthalmopathy progression within 18 months. This clonotype was counted at least ten times. Its target is unknown.

This clonotype originated in a man aged 50 or older with Graves' hyperthyroidism. Sequencing was performed on blood. The rearrangement uses TRBV6-2 or TRBV6-3 and TRBJ1-1; TRBD1 matches 7 bases. CDR3 sequence reads: CASSYPTGTNTEAFF. The DNA of the CDR3 is TGTGCCAGCAGTTACCCGACAGGGACGAACACTGAAGCTTTCTTT.